Below, 2 T cell receptor beta chains from the same sample are listed, as sequenced in a study of T cell responses to AZD1222 COVID-19 vaccine. Sequencing was performed with immunoSEQ multiplex PCR; in TCRdb, only in-frame clones are kept and a portion is missing. The sample lists about 91,000 clones, about 88% occurring once. The sample was peripheral blood, taken on day 0 of AZD1222 vaccination. The receptors derive from an adult in good health.

A single count supports this clone. The genes are TRBV19 and TRBJ1-2; D unresolved. V was shortened by 1 base and J by 7 bases, with 7 bases between the two germline ends. The germline gives CDR1 LNHDA, CDR2 SQIVND (reference sequence). The CDR3 has 12 amino acids. CDR3 protein: CASSIAPSGYTF. The CDR3 bases are TGTGCCAGTAGTATAGCCCCGAGTGGCTACACCTTC.

J is TRBJ2-7 and V is TRBV10-3; no definite D call. The CDR3 length is 14 residues. V was cut by 3 bases and J by 0 bases, with 9 bases left in between. Germline lookup yields CDR1 ENHRY and CDR2 SYGVKD. In nucleotides, the CDR3 is TGTGCCATCAGTGACGGCTCGAGCTCCTACGAGCAGTACTTC. Its translation is CAISDGSSSYEQYF.